Below, 15 T cell receptor beta chains from the same sample are listed, as sequenced in a study of CD8 T cells in Susac syndrome. The authors reverse transcribed 0.5 to 1 ug RNA with random hexamers. TCRdb re-called the immunoSEQ multiplex PCR reads with MiXCR, one entry per CDR3 protein. The data show about 80,000 distinct CDR3 sequences, 94% seen once. The sample was CD8+ T cells from PBMCs. Receptors were obtained from a human donor in good health.

The J gene is TRBJ2-1, the V gene TRBV12-3 or TRBV12-4, with D possibly matching TRBD2 (7 bases). With 5 bases removed from V and 6 bases from J, the gap between germline ends came to 8 bases. This CDR3 contains 12 residues. The CDR3 is CASSAGANEQFF. The CDR3 DNA sequence: TGTGCCAGCAGTGCGGGGGCCAATGAGCAGTTCTTC.

This chain uses TRBV3-1 with TRBJ1-1; no firm D call. Trimming removed 6 bases from V and 3 bases from J, with 20 bases in between. This CDR3 comprises 16 residues. The germline V gene encodes CDR1 LGHDT and CDR2 YNNKEL (reference sequence). CDR3 protein: CASRPLVSSPYTEAFF. The CDR3 DNA follows: TGTGCCAGCAGGCCCTTAGTAAGCAGTCCCTACACTGAAGCTTTCTTT.

This clonotype was detected only once. The rearrangement links TRBV25-1 to TRBJ2-1; D might be TRBD1 (5 bases). Germline values: CDR1 MGHDK, CDR2 SYGVNS. The CDR3 sequence is 12 residues long. Trimming removed 8 bases from V and 7 bases from J, with 12 bases in between. The CDR3 reads CASGRGRNEQFF. CDR3 bases: TGTGCCAGCGGAAGGGGCAGGAATGAGCAGTTCTTC.

The rearrangement joins TRBV4-3 to TRBJ2-5, with TRBD2 as a possible D gene (5 bases). Looked up from germline, CDR1 is LGHNA and CDR2 is YSLEER. Trimming removed 1 base at V and 5 bases at J, with 11 bases between. CDR3 size: 14 residues. Written as DNA, the CDR3 is TGCGCCAGCAGCCAAGGAGGGTTTGGGGAGACCCAGTACTTC. This gives the protein CASSQGGFGETQYF.

The V and J genes are TRBV7-9 and TRBJ1-1, with 7 positions matching TRBD1. The CDR3 spans 12 residues. V lost 8 bases to trimming and J lost 8 bases; unmatched junction nucleotides: 8. Per germline, CDR1 SEHNR and CDR2 FQNEAQ (reference sequence). In nucleotides, the CDR3 is TGTGCCAGCGCCTCTCAGGGGGTAGAAGCTTTCTTT. Protein product: CASASQGVEAFF.

This chain joins TRBV5-4 and TRBJ2-1; tentatively, D is TRBD2 (5 bases). This CDR3 is 14 amino acids long. Germline V gives CDR1 SGHNT, CDR2 YYREEE (reference sequence). The V end was cut by 0 bases, the J end by 8 bases, with 12 bases between. The CDR3 coding sequence is TGTGCCAGCAGCTTGGGACCCCTAGCCGATGAGCAGTTCTTC. Its translation is CASSLGPLADEQFF.

This rearrangement joins TRBV11-2 to TRBJ2-3; possibly TRBD2 for D (7 bases). The germline V gene encodes CDR1 SGHAT and CDR2 FQNNGV. Between the trimmed V and J ends, which lost 1 base and 5 bases, there was a span of 16 bases. The CDR3 totals 16 residues. CDR3 loop: CASSLGPGGLGDTQYF. The CDR3 DNA reads as TGTGCCAGCAGCTTAGGCCCGGGGGGCTTGGGAGATACGCAGTATTTT.

The V gene is TRBV9, the J gene TRBJ1-1; D may be TRBD1 (6 bases). The CDR3 is 14 residues long. Deletions cut 4 bases from V and 4 bases from J, with 14 bases between. The V gene's germline CDR1 is SGDLS and CDR2 YYNGEE. The DNA for the CDR3 is TGTGCCAGCAGCCCTGAGACAGGCTCCACTGAAGCTTTCTTT. This codes for CASSPETGSTEAFF. The entire variable domain, with the rest obtained from reference TRBV9 and TRBJ1-1, is as follows: DSGVTQTPKHLITATGQRVTLRCSPRSGDLSVYWYQQSLDQGLQFLIQYYNGEERAKGNILERFSAQQFPDLHSELNLSSLELGDSALYFCASSPETGSTEAFFGQGTRLTVV.

The genes are TRBV20-1 and TRBJ2-7, with D possibly called TRBD1 or TRBD2 (5 bases each). From germline, CDR1 is DFQATT and CDR2 SNEGSKA (reference sequence). The CDR3 loop spans 14 amino acids. V shed 0 bases and J shed 2 bases, with 11 bases lying between them. In DNA form, the CDR3 reads TGCAGTGCTAGAGATTTAGGGGAGCCCTACGAGCAGTACGTC. It specifies CSARDLGEPYEQYV.

The chain links TRBV20-1 to TRBJ2-1; tentatively, D is TRBD1 (6 bases). In germline, CDR1 is DFQATT, CDR2 SNEGSKA (reference sequence). The V end lost 6 bases, the J end lost 0 bases, and 21 bases lay between the germline ends. The CDR3 has 17 amino acids. CDR3 protein: CSATDAPTGNSYNEQFF. In nucleotides, the CDR3 is TGCAGTGCCACCGATGCGCCTACAGGGAACTCCTACAATGAGCAGTTCTTC.

The V call is TRBV7-9, the J call TRBJ2-5; weak D call: TRBD2 (7 bases). The CDR3 is 14 amino acids. From germline, CDR1 is SEHNR and CDR2 FQNEAQ (reference sequence). V lost 5 bases, J lost 5 bases, and 15 bases lay in between. The CDR3 DNA follows: TGTGCCAGCAGCATGCCCGGGGGGCAGGAGACCCAGTACTTC. The encoded protein is CASSMPGGQETQYF.

V is TRBV15 and J is TRBJ2-1, with 10 bases that match TRBD2. CDR1 LNHNV and CDR2 YYDKDF come from the germline V gene (reference sequence). This CDR3 has 18 residues. After removal of 1 base from V and 4 bases from J, the junction contained 10 bases not matched to a gene. CDR3 residues: CATSRVSGRALSYNEQFF. The CDR3 nucleotides read TGTGCCACCAGCAGAGTGAGCGGGAGGGCACTTTCTTACAATGAGCAGTTCTTC.

The chain couples TRBV12-3 or TRBV12-4 to TRBJ1-2; D ambiguous. Trimming stripped 2 bases from V and 4 bases from J, with 5 bases between. This CDR3 contains 12 residues. The CDR3 here is CASSLWGYGYTF. The CDR3 DNA is TGTGCCAGCAGTTTATGGGGCTATGGCTACACCTTC.

V and J are TRBV2 and TRBJ1-1; unclear D gene. CDR1 is SNHLY, CDR2 FYNNEI, per germline. The V end lost 8 bases, the J end lost 4 bases, and 11 bases lay between the germline ends. The CDR3 loop spans 12 amino acids. Here the CDR3 DNA reads TGTGCCAGCCCCCTCATTACCACTGAAGCTTTCTTT. Protein: CASPLITTEAFF.

This rearrangement joins TRBV10-2 to TRBJ1-2; 7 bases match TRBD1. With V trimmed by 2 bases and J by 2 bases, 8 bases remained unmatched. CDR1 and CDR2 (germline): WSHSY, SAAADI. The CDR3 covers 16 residues. In DNA form, the CDR3 reads TGCGCCAGCAGTGAGATCCCAGGGGGGATGAACTATGGCTACACCTTC. Translated, it gives CASSEIPGGMNYGYTF.